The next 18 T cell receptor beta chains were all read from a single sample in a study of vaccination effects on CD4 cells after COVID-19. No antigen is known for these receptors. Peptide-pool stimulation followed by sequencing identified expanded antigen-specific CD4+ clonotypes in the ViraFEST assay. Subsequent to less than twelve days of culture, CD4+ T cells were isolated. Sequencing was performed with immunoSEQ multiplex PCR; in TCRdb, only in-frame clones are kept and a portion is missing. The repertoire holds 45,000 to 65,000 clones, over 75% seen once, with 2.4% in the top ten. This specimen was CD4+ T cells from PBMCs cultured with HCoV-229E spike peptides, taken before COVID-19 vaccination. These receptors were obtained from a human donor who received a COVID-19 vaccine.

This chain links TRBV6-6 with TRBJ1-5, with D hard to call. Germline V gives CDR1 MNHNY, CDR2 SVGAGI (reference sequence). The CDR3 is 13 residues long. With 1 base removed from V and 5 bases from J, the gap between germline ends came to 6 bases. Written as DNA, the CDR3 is TGTGCCAGCAGTTACTTAGAGGATCAGCCCCAGCATTTT. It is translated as CASSYLEDQPQHF.

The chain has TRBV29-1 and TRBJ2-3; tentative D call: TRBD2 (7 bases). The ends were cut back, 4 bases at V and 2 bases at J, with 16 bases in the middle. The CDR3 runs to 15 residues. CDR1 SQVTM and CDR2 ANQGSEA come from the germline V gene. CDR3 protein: CSVAGASGPTDTQYF. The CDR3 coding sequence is TGCAGCGTTGCAGGGGCTAGCGGACCCACAGATACGCAGTATTTT.

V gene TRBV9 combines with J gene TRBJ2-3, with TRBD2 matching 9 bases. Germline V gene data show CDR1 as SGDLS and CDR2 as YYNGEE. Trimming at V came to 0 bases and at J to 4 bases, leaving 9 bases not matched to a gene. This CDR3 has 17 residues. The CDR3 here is CASSVATGRGGPDTQYF. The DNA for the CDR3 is TGTGCCAGCAGCGTAGCTACCGGGCGGGGGGGCCCAGATACGCAGTATTTT.

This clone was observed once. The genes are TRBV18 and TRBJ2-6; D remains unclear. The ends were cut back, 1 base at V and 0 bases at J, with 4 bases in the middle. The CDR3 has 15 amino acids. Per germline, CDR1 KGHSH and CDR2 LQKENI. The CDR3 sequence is CASSPLDSGANVLTF. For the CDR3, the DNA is TGTGCCAGCTCACCACTCGACTCTGGGGCCAACGTCCTGACTTTC.

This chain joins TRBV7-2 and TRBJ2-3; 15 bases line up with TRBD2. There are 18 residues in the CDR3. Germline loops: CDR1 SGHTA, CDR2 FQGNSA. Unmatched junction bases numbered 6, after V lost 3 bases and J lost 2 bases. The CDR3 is CASSFQGLAGGNTDTQYF. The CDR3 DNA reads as TGTGCCAGCAGCTTTCAAGGACTAGCGGGGGGGAACACAGATACGCAGTATTTT.

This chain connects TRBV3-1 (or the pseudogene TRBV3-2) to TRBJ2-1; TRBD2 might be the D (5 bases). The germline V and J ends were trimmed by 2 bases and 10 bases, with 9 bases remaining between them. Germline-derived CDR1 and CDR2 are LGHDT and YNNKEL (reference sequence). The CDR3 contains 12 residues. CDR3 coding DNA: TGTGCCAGCAGCCAACTAGCTGGCGAGCAGTTCTTC. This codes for CASSQLAGEQFF.

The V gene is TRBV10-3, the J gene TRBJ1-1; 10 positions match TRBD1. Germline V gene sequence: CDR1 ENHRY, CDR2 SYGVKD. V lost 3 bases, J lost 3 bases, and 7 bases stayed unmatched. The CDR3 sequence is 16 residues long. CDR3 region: CAISEPGQGPDTEAFF. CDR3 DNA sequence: TGTGCCATCAGTGAACCGGGACAGGGGCCGGACACTGAAGCTTTCTTT.

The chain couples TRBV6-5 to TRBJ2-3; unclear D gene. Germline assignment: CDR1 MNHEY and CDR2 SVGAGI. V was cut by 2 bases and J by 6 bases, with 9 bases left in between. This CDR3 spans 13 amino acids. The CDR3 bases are TGTGCCAGCAGTTACGTTCGGCGCGATACGCAGTATTTT. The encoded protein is CASSYVRRDTQYF.

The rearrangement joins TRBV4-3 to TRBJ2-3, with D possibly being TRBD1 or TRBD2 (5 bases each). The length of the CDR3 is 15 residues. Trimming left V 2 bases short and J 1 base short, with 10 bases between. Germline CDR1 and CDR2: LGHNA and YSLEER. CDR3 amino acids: CASSQRGSGTDTQYF. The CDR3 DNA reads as TGCGCCAGCAGCCAAAGGGGTAGCGGCACAGATACGCAGTATTTT.

The CDR3 nucleotides read TGCGCCAGCAGCTTGGAGACGTTGGAGGATGAAAAACTGTTTTTT. Its protein product is CASSLETLEDEKLFF. The chain has TRBV5-1 and TRBJ1-4; D gene ambiguous. This CDR3 spans 15 amino acids. Trimming removed 0 bases from V and 6 bases from J, with 12 bases in between. In germline, CDR1 is SGHRS, CDR2 YFSETQ.

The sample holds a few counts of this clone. This chain's CDR3 is CASLRRDYNSPLHF. The DNA of the CDR3 is TGTGCCAGCCTACGCCGGGACTATAATTCACCCCTCCACTTT. The rearrangement links TRBV2 to TRBJ1-6; D is undetermined. Germline V gene data show CDR1 as SNHLY and CDR2 as FYNNEI. V lost 8 bases to trimming and J lost 3 bases, with 11 bases between them. This CDR3 is 14 amino acids long.

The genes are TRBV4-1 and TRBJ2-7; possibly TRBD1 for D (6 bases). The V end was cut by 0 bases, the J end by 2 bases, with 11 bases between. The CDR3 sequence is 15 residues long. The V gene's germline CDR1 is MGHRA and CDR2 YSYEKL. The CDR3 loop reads CASSQDSGGTYEQYV. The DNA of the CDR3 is TGCGCCAGCAGCCAAGATAGTGGGGGCACCTACGAGCAGTACGTC.

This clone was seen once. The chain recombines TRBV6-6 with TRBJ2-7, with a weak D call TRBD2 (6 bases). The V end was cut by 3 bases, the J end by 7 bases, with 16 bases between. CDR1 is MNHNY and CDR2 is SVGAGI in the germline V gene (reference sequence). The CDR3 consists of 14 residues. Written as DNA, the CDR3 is TGTGCCAGCAGTTATAGGGGCGGGGAGTCTGAGCAGTACGTC. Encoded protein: CASSYRGGESEQYV.

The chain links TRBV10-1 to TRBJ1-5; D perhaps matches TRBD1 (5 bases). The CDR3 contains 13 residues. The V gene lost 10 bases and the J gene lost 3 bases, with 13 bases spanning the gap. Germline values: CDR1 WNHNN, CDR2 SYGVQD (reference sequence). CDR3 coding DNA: TGCGCCAACACAGGACTAATCAATCAGCCCCAGCATTTT. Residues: CANTGLINQPQHF.

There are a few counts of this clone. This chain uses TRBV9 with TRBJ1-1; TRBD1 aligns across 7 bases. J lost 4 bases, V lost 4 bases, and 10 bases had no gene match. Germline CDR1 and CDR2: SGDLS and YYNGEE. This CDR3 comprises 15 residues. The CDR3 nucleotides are TGTGCCAGCAGCTTTCAGGGGGAGGTGGGCACTGAAGCTTTCTTT. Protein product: CASSFQGEVGTEAFF.

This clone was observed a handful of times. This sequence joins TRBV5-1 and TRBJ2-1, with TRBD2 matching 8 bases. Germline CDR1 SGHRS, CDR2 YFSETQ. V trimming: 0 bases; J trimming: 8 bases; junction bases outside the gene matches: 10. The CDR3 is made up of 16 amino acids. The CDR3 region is CASSLAIGGGWDEQFF. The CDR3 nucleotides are TGCGCCAGCAGCTTGGCCATCGGGGGGGGCTGGGATGAGCAGTTCTTC.

CDR3 residues: CASSSLQTGKGPYEQYV. The DNA for the CDR3 is TGTGCCAGCAGCTCCCTCCAGACAGGGAAAGGTCCCTACGAGCAGTACGTC. The chain carries TRBV7-9 and TRBJ2-7; 7 bases fit TRBD1. This CDR3 is built from 17 residues. With V trimmed by 4 bases and J by 2 bases, 14 bases remained unmatched. Per the germline V gene, CDR1 is SEHNR and CDR2 is FQNEAQ (reference sequence).

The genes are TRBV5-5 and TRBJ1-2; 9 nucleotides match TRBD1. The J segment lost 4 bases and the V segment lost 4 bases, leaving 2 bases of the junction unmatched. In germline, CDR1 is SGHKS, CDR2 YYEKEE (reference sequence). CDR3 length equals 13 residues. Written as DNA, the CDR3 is TGTGCCAGCAGCGTGGGACAGGGCTATGGCTACACCTTC. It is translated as CASSVGQGYGYTF.